This paragraph covers one T cell receptor (beta chain) sequence. Its antigen is undetermined. The CDR3 is 18 residues long. This record belongs to a study of cytomegalovirus exposure and HLA in healthy donors. Sequenced by immunoSEQ multiplex PCR; TCRdb stores in-frame clones only, minus some. The repertoire holds more than 300,000 clones, 70% to 90% seen once, with around 0.84% in the top ten. Points from the study as a whole: TCR clusters originating in the first cohort tended to co-occur in the approximately 120 validation repertoires, according to a later analysis.

Specimen: PBMCs. The clonotype originates from a woman younger than 30 in good health and CMV-seronegative. The rearrangement links TRBV21-1 to TRBJ2-7; TRBD2, the table's D call, lacks a check against the DNA. TRBV21-1 is reported as a pseudogene. The CDR3 coding sequence is TGTGCCAGCAGCAAAGGAGGTGGGGGGGCATTGAGCTCCTACGAGCAGTACTTC. Amino acid sequence: CASSKGGGGALSSYEQYF.